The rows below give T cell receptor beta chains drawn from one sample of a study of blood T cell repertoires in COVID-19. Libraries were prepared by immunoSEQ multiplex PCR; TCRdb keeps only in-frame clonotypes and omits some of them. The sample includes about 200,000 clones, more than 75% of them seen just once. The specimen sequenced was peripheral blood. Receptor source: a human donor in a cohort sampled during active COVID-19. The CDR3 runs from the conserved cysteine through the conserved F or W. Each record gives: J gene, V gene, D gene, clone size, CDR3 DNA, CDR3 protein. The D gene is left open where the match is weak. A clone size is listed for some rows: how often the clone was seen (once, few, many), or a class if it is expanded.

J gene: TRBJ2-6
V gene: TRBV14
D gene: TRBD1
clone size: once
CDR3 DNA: TGTGCCAGCAGCCAAGAATCATGGGACAGCTCTGGGGCCAACGTCCTGACTTTC
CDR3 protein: CASSQESWDSSGANVLTF

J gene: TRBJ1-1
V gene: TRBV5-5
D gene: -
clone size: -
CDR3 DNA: TGTGCCAGCAGCTTGGTGTCAGGGTCAAAGGCTTTCTTT
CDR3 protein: CASSLVSGSKAFF

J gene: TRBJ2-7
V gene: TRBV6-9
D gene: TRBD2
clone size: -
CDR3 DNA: TGTGCCATAATTTTAGCGGGGAAAAACTACGAGCAGTACTTC
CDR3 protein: CAIILAGKNYEQYF

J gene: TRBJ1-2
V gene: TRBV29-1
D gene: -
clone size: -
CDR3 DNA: TGCAGCGTTGAGAGGTCAGAGGTGTATGATGGCTACACCTTC
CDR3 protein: CSVERSEVYDGYTF

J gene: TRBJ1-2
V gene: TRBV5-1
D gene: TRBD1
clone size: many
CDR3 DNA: TGCGCCAGCAGCTGGGGACAGGGGGTTGGTGGCTACACCTTC
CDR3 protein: CASSWGQGVGGYTF

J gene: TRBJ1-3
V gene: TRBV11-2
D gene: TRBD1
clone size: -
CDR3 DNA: TGTGCCAGCAGTTTTATCAGGGACAGTGGAAACACCATATATTTT
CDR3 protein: CASSFIRDSGNTIYF

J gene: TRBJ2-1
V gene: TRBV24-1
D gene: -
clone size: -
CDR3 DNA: TGTGCCACCAGTGATGTCTTCGAGTACAATGAGCAGTTCTTC
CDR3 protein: CATSDVFEYNEQFF

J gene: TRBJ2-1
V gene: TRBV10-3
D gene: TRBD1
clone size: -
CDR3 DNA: TGTGCCATCAGTGAGACAGGGGGGATCAATGAGCAGTTCTTC
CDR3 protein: CAISETGGINEQFF

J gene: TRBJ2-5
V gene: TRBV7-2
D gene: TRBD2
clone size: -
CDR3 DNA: TGTGCCAGCAGCTTAATGGGGGGGCAAGAGACCCAGTACTTC
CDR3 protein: CASSLMGGQETQYF

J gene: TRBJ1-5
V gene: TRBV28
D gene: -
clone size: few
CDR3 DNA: TGTGCCAGCAGTTTATTTGAGTCCTCGAGTCATCAGCCCCAGCATTTT
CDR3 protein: CASSLFESSSHQPQHF

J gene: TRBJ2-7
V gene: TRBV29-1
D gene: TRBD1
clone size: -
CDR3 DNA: TGCAGCGTTGAAGACAGGGGGCTGTACGAGCAGTACTTC
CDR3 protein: CSVEDRGLYEQYF

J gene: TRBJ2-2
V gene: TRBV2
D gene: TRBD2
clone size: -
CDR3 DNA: TGTGCCAGCAGCGGGACTAGCGCGAACACCGGGGAGCTGTTTTTT
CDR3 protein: CASSGTSANTGELFF

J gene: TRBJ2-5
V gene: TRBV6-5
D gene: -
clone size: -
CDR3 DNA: TGTGCCAGCATGCGTACAGTAGAAGAGACCCAGTACTTC
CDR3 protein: CASMRTVEETQYF

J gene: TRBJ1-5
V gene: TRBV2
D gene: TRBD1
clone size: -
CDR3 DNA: TGTGCCAGCGGGACAGGCAGCAATCAGCCCCAGCATTTT
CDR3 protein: CASGTGSNQPQHF

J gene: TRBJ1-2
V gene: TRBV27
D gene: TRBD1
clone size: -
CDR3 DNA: TGTGCCAGCGGGCCCACGCTCCCGACAGGGGGCGGCTACACCTTC
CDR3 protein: CASGPTLPTGGGYTF

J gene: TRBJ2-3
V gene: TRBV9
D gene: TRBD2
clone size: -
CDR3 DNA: TGTGCCAGCAGCGTAGAACTAGCGGGCACAGATACGCAGTATTTT
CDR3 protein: CASSVELAGTDTQYF

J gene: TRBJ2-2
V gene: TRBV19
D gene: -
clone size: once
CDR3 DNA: TGTGCCAGTAGTCAACTAGCCAAAAAGGCCGGGGAGCTGTTTTTT
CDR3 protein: CASSQLAKKAGELFF

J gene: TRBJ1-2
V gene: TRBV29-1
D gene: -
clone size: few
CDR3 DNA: TGCAGCGTTGAAGATCAAGCATTGCATGGCTACACCTTC
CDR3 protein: CSVEDQALHGYTF